These 24 T cell receptor beta chains were sequenced from one sample in a study of siplizumab effects on memory and regulatory T cells. Profiling relied on immunoSEQ multiplex PCR, and the TCRdb table lists in-frame clones only, not all of them. In the table there are about 94,000 clones, around 94% of which are singletons. Sequencing used non-Treg CD4+ T cells sorted from blood. The receptors originated from a human donor in good health.

The rearrangement links TRBV11-3 to TRBJ2-6; D remains ambiguous. Between the trimmed V and J ends, which lost 6 bases and 2 bases, there was a span of 2 bases. Germline loops: CDR1 SGHNT, CDR2 YENEEA. There are 12 residues in the CDR3. As DNA, the CDR3 is TGTGCCAGCAGTCCTGGGGCCAACGTCCTGACTTTC. Encoded protein: CASSPGANVLTF.

The rearrangement links TRBV30 to TRBJ1-5; D unresolved. The CDR3 has 12 residues. V gave up 5 bases and J gave up 5 bases, with 10 bases separating them. The germline CDR1 and CDR2 sequences are GTSNPN and SVGIG (reference sequence). The CDR3 loop is CAWAAQDQPQHF. The CDR3 DNA reads TGTGCCTGGGCTGCGCAGGATCAGCCCCAGCATTTT.

The J gene is TRBJ2-7, the V gene TRBV11-3; the D is unclear. The CDR3 runs 13 residues. The V gene's germline CDR1 is SGHNT and CDR2 YENEEA. V was shortened by 5 bases and J by 3 bases, with 11 bases between the two germline ends. The CDR3 region is CASSLDTIYEQYF. CDR3 nucleotides: TGTGCCAGCAGCCTTGACACGATCTACGAGCAGTACTTC.

This rearrangement joins TRBV7-6 to TRBJ1-5; tentatively, D is TRBD1 (6 bases). V was clipped by 6 bases and J by 0 bases, with 15 bases between them. Germline V CDR1 and CDR2: SGHVS, FNYEAQ. This CDR3 spans 16 amino acids. CDR3 amino acids: CASSYGTPYSNQPQHF. The CDR3 nucleotides are TGTGCCAGCAGTTATGGGACACCATATAGCAATCAGCCCCAGCATTTT.

J is TRBJ1-1 and V is TRBV9, with 7 positions matching TRBD1. J lost 6 bases, V lost 0 bases, and 8 bases had no gene match. This CDR3 has 15 amino acids. Germline V gene lookup returns CDR1 SGDLS and CDR2 YYNGEE. The CDR3 sequence is CASSVEPTGRAEAFF. The CDR3 DNA sequence: TGTGCCAGCAGCGTAGAACCGACAGGGAGAGCTGAAGCTTTCTTT. The variable domain in full, completed from reference TRBV9 and TRBJ1-1, reads DSGVTQTPKHLITATGQRVTLRCSPRSGDLSVYWYQQSLDQGLQFLIQYYNGEERAKGNILERFSAQQFPDLHSELNLSSLELGDSALYFCASSVEPTGRAEAFFGQGTRLTVV.

The chain couples TRBV2 to TRBJ2-5; D unclear. Trimming removed 5 bases from V and 5 bases from J, with 12 bases in between. Germline values: CDR1 SNHLY, CDR2 FYNNEI. The CDR3 is 13 residues long. This CDR3 reads CASSSPSSETQYF. DNA of the CDR3: TGTGCCAGCAGTTCCCCGAGTTCGGAGACCCAGTACTTC.

The chain couples TRBV5-1 to TRBJ2-2; D uncertain. Germline CDR1 SGHRS, CDR2 YFSETQ. There are 16 residues in the CDR3. The V and J ends lost 2 bases and 0 bases respectively, with 11 bases between them. The chain's CDR3 is CASSFGPYANTGELFF. As DNA, the CDR3 is TGCGCCAGCAGCTTCGGGCCGTACGCGAACACCGGGGAGCTGTTTTTT.

The J gene is TRBJ2-1, the V gene TRBV7-9; D may be TRBD1 (5 bases). CDR3 length: 12 amino acids. Trimming removed 5 bases from V and 5 bases from J, with 7 bases in between. Germline V CDR1 and CDR2: SEHNR, FQNEAQ (reference sequence). CDR3 sequence: CASSPRDNEQFF. As DNA, the CDR3 is TGTGCCAGCAGCCCCAGGGACAATGAGCAGTTCTTC.

The chain carries TRBV9 and TRBJ2-5; 10 nucleotides agree with TRBD1. Germline V gives CDR1 SGDLS, CDR2 YYNGEE. The trim removed 0 bases at V and 2 bases at J, leaving 13 bases unmatched. The CDR3 has 19 amino acids. In nucleotides, the CDR3 is TGTGCCAGCAGCGTAGCTACGACAGGGGGCCTCCTCTCACAAGAGACCCAGTACTTC. Its protein product is CASSVATTGGLLSQETQYF.

This chain joins TRBV2 and TRBJ2-1, with 11 bases aligning to TRBD2. The CDR3 contains 15 residues. In germline, CDR1 is SNHLY, CDR2 FYNNEI. V lost 4 bases and J lost 2; bases outside the gene matches: 1. The CDR3 sequence is CASSATSGTYNEQFF. CDR3 coding DNA: TGTGCCAGCAGTGCGACTAGCGGGACCTACAATGAGCAGTTCTTC.

This rearrangement joins TRBV7-3 to TRBJ2-5, with no clear D. V lost 2 bases and J 7 bases, leaving 8 bases between the germline ends. This CDR3 contains 12 residues. Germline CDR1 reads SGHTA; CDR2 reads FQGTGA. The CDR3 here is CASSLAVGTQYF. The DNA for the CDR3 is TGTGCCAGCAGCTTAGCTGTTGGGACCCAGTACTTC.

This chain connects TRBV7-2 to TRBJ2-3; D uncertain. The V gene lost 2 bases and the J gene lost 1 base, with 10 bases spanning the gap. CDR3 length: 15 amino acids. CDR1 is SGHTA and CDR2 is FQGNSA in the germline V gene. In DNA, the CDR3 is TGTGCCAGCAGCTTAATTCCCCAGCGCACAGATACGCAGTATTTT. This sequence encodes CASSLIPQRTDTQYF.

This clone is medium-sized within its sample. The chain uses TRBV10-3 and TRBJ2-2; D gene ambiguous. CDR3 size: 13 residues. Trimming took off 5 bases at V and 3 bases at J, with 7 bases between the two ends. Looked up from germline, CDR1 is ENHRY and CDR2 is SYGVKD. Written as DNA, the CDR3 is TGTGCCATCAGTATTTCCTACACCGGGGAGCTGTTTTTT. Its protein product is CAISISYTGELFF.

CDR3 region: CASSLARDGSSYEQYF. CDR3 DNA sequence: TGTGCCAGCAGCTTAGCGCGGGACGGGAGCTCCTACGAGCAGTACTTC. The V call is TRBV7-9, the J call TRBJ2-7; D is perhaps TRBD2 (6 bases). Germline V gives CDR1 SEHNR, CDR2 FQNEAQ (reference sequence). The CDR3 contains 16 residues. V was cut by 0 bases and J by 0 bases, with 12 bases left in between. Full variable domain (missing parts from reference TRBV7-9 and TRBJ2-7): DTGVSQNPRHKITKRGQNVTFRCDPISEHNRLYWYRQTLGQGPEFLTYFQNEAQLEKSRLLSDRFSAERPKGSFSTLEIQRTEQGDSAMYLCASSLARDGSSYEQYFGPGTRLTVT.

The chain recombines TRBV4-1 with TRBJ1-6; tentative D call: TRBD1 (5 bases). The CDR3 contains 15 residues. CDR1 MGHRA and CDR2 YSYEKL come from the germline V gene. Trimming took 0 bases from V and 12 from J, leaving 15 bases between them. CDR3 residues: CASSQERQNLGPLHF. CDR3 nucleotide sequence: TGCGCCAGCAGCCAAGAGAGACAGAATCTGGGACCCCTCCACTTT.

V gene TRBV7-9 combines with J gene TRBJ1-1, with D possibly matching TRBD1 (6 bases). Per the germline V gene, CDR1 is SEHNR and CDR2 is FQNEAQ (reference sequence). The CDR3 runs 13 residues. Trimming stripped 0 bases from V and 8 bases from J, with 10 bases between. For the CDR3, the DNA is TGTGCCAGCAGCTTAGCAGCAGGGGTAGAAGCTTTCTTT. It is translated as CASSLAAGVEAFF. Combining the CDR3 with reference TRBV7-9 and TRBJ1-1 gives the whole variable domain DTGVSQNPRHKITKRGQNVTFRCDPISEHNRLYWYRQTLGQGPEFLTYFQNEAQLEKSRLLSDRFSAERPKGSFSTLEIQRTEQGDSAMYLCASSLAAGVEAFFGQGTRLTVV.

V and J are TRBV7-3 and TRBJ2-1; TRBD2 aligns across 7 bases. Germline V gene lookup returns CDR1 SGHTA and CDR2 FQGTGA. The ends lost 4 bases at V and 15 bases at J; junction bases unmatched: 6. The CDR3 extends over 11 amino acids. The CDR3, as DNA: TGTGCCAGCAGCTCTAGCGGTCCACCGTTCTTC. It codes for CASSSSGPPFF.

This rearrangement joins TRBV6-6 to TRBJ1-4; the match to TRBD1 covers 7 bases. Germline CDR1 reads MNHNY; CDR2 reads SVGAGI (reference sequence). The junction had 5 bases not matched to a gene; V was cut back by 6 bases and J by 4 bases. This CDR3 is built from 14 residues. This CDR3 reads CASRFTGVNEKLFF. CDR3 nucleotide sequence: TGTGCCAGCAGATTCACAGGGGTTAATGAAAAACTGTTTTTT.

V gene TRBV6-5 combines with J gene TRBJ2-3; 8 bases fit TRBD1. This CDR3 comprises 14 residues. J gave up 2 bases and V 7 bases, and 5 bases lay outside the gene matches. Germline V CDR1 and CDR2: MNHEY, SVGAGI. CDR3 residues: CASTRQGSTDTQYF. The CDR3 coding sequence is TGTGCCAGCACGAGACAGGGGTCCACAGATACGCAGTATTTT.

This clone has only one observation. The genes are TRBV4-2 and TRBJ2-3; no firm D call. Germline CDR1 and CDR2: LGHNA and YNFKEQ. Trimming left V 4 bases short and J 3 bases short, with 11 bases between. The CDR3 length is 14 residues. The CDR3, as DNA: TGTGCCAGCAGCCCCTCCGTTGGGACAGATACGCAGTATTTT. Amino acids: CASSPSVGTDTQYF.

This chain connects TRBV5-1 to TRBJ2-1; no reliable D call. The V gene lost 0 bases and the J gene lost 8 bases, with 9 bases spanning the gap. Germline V gene data show CDR1 as SGHRS and CDR2 as YFSETQ. The CDR3 runs to 13 residues. CDR3 bases: TGCGCCAGCAGCTTGGAAGTTTGGGATGAGCAGTTCTTC. It encodes CASSLEVWDEQFF.

This chain joins TRBV9 and TRBJ1-4; TRBD1 might be the D (6 bases). Germline lookup yields CDR1 SGDLS and CDR2 YYNGEE. This CDR3 is built from 14 residues. V was pared by 0 bases and J by 5 bases, with 8 bases between. The CDR3 region has the DNA TGTGCCAGCAGCGTAGCAGGGGACAATGAAAAACTGTTTTTT. Its translation is CASSVAGDNEKLFF.

This chain joins TRBV21-1 and TRBJ2-7; TRBD2 is taken as the D call from the table, unchecked against the DNA. TRBV21-1 is tagged as a pseudogene. The CDR3 totals 14 residues. CDR3 DNA sequence: TGTGCCAGCAGCAAAGTGTCGGGTTTCGACGAGCAGTACTTC. Its protein is CASSKVSGFDEQYF.

J is TRBJ2-7 and V is TRBV18; no definite D call. Germline CDR1 and CDR2: KGHSH and LQKENI. The V and J ends lost 4 bases and 0 bases respectively, with 7 bases between them. The CDR3 extends over 13 amino acids. Written as DNA, the CDR3 is TGTGCCAGCTCACAGAGCAGCTCCTACGAGCAGTACTTC. Encoded protein: CASSQSSSYEQYF. Looking up the rest from reference TRBV18 and TRBJ2-7 gives the full variable domain: NAGVMQNPRHLVRRRGQEARLRCSPMKGHSHVYWYRQLPEEGLKFMVYLQKENIIDESGMPKERFSAEFPKEGPSILRIQQVVRGDSAAYFCASSQSSSYEQYFGPGTRLTVT.